This is a list of T cell receptor beta chains from one sample in a study of early T cells in non-severe SARS-CoV-2 infection. MiXCR was run by TCRdb on the 5' RACE reads, yielding one entry per CDR3 protein. The sample lists about 110,000 distinct CDR3 sequences, 9.5% to 13% seen once, with around 2.9% in the top ten. The source material was whole blood. Receptor source: an adult who was a healthcare worker with PCR-confirmed SARS-CoV-2 infection or an uninfected control (not recorded which). CDR3s include the opening cysteine and the closing phenylalanine or tryptophan. A D gene is named only where the DNA matches it firmly. The listing skips clone size in some rows; elsewhere it reads once, few, many or a size class.

CSVEGGQTAQYF,TGCAGCGTTGAAGGAGGACAGACCGCGCAGTATTTT,TRBJ2-3,many,TRBV29-1,NA
CASSLPGGQETQYF,TGCGCCAGCAGCCTGCCGGGGGGGCAAGAGACCCAGTACTTC,TRBJ2-5,NA,TRBV5-1,TRBD2
CASSRGLAGGGYEQYF,TGTGCCAGCAGCCGCGGACTAGCGGGAGGGGGCTACGAGCAGTACTTC,TRBJ2-7,few,TRBV28,TRBD2
CSASLKTTGPYEQYF,TGCAGTGCTAGCCTCAAGACGACAGGGCCCTACGAGCAGTACTTC,TRBJ2-7,many,TRBV20-1,TRBD1
CAISEGRYYTF,TGTGCCATCAGTGAGGGGCGCTACTACACCTTC,TRBJ1-2,many,TRBV10-3,NA
CASSLEDITNYGYTF,TGTGCCAGCAGCTTAGAGGACATAACAAACTATGGCTACACCTTC,TRBJ1-2,few,TRBV7-8,NA
CASSSREFHNSPLHF,TGTGCCAGCAGTAGCAGGGAATTCCATAATTCACCCCTCCACTTT,TRBJ1-6,NA,TRBV7-6,NA
CASRSPGSSSYNEQFF,TGTGCCAGCAGGTCCCCAGGATCTAGCTCCTACAATGAGCAGTTCTTC,TRBJ2-1,NA,TRBV12-3/TRBV12-4,NA
CASSPLARGGNTEAFF,TGTGCCAGCTCACCACTAGCCAGGGGGGGGAACACTGAAGCTTTCTTT,TRBJ1-1,few,TRBV18,TRBD1
CASSYVGGSDNEQFF,TGTGCCAGCAGTTATGTGGGAGGCTCCGACAATGAGCAGTTCTTC,TRBJ2-1,NA,TRBV6-5,NA
CATSDRAGGPSTQYF,TGTGCCACCAGTGATAGAGCGGGAGGGCCGTCTACGCAGTATTTT,TRBJ2-3,NA,TRBV24-1,TRBD2
CSAGGLAERGPNEQFF,TGCAGCGCTGGGGGACTAGCGGAGAGAGGGCCGAATGAGCAGTTCTTC,TRBJ2-1,NA,TRBV29-1,TRBD2
CASSYPGRYEQYF,TGTGCCAGCAGCTACCCGGGACGCTACGAGCAGTACTTC,TRBJ2-7,NA,TRBV7-9,NA
CASSLISGGALEQFF,TGTGCCAGCAGCTTAATAAGCGGGGGGGCTCTTGAGCAGTTCTTC,TRBJ2-1,NA,TRBV11-2,TRBD2
CASSLGVNQPQHF,TGTGCCAGCAGTTTGGGTGTAAATCAGCCCCAGCATTTT,TRBJ1-5,many,TRBV12-3/TRBV12-4,NA
CASSSASAHEQYF,TGTGCCAGCAGCTCAGCTAGCGCCCACGAGCAGTACTTC,TRBJ2-7,many,TRBV6-6,NA
CSARGQGNGNTIYF,TGCAGTGCTAGGGGACAGGGGAACGGAAACACCATATATTTT,TRBJ1-3,NA,TRBV20-1,TRBD1
CASSPGGLAGTDTQYF,TGTGCCAGCAGCCCAGGAGGACTAGCGGGCACAGATACGCAGTATTTT,TRBJ2-3,NA,TRBV13,TRBD2
CASSPGGTQYQETQYF,TGTGCCAGCAGCCCGGGGGGGACTCAGTACCAAGAGACCCAGTACTTC,TRBJ2-5,NA,TRBV7-6,TRBD2
CASSLGVQGAKTSPYGYTF,TGTGCCAGCAGCTTAGGTGTGCAGGGGGCGAAGACCTCCCCCTATGGCTACACCTTC,TRBJ1-2,NA,TRBV11-3,TRBD1
CASSPWDSLNQPQHF,TGTGCCAGCAGTCCCTGGGACAGTCTCAATCAGCCCCAGCATTTT,TRBJ1-5,few,TRBV27,TRBD1
CSATAEGSHGYTF,TGCAGCGCCACTGCTGAGGGATCCCATGGCTACACCTTC,TRBJ1-2,many,TRBV29-1,NA